This T cell receptor (beta chain) was sequenced for a study of T cell responses to AZD1222 COVID-19 vaccine. Study observations and caveats: Spike-wide vaccine-associated CD4 TCRs dominated at 160-218 and 743-854.

This CDR3 has 13 amino acids. V was cut by 6 bases and J by 10 bases, with 18 bases left in between. CDR1 is MDHEN, CDR2 SYDVKM, per germline. TCRdb's copy holds only in-frame clones and misses some; the assay was immunoSEQ multiplex PCR. The table records about 140,000 clones, approximately 95% of them present only once. The table lists this clone with a count of one. Its antigen is not identified. This receptor was identified in an adult in good health. The rearrangement joins TRBV28 to TRBJ1-1, with D uncertain. This specimen consisted of peripheral blood, obtained on day 0 of MenACWY control vaccination. The chain's CDR3 is CASSLVTSLGAFF. DNA for the CDR3: TGTGCCAGCAGCCTTGTCACCTCGCTCGGAGCTTTCTTT.